This T cell receptor beta chain came from a study of blood T cell repertoires in COVID-19. Study overall: The study drew acute and convalescent COVID-19 samples from the United States, Italy and Spain.

Method: immunoSEQ multiplex PCR; TCRdb's copy keeps in-frame clones and lacks some. The table includes roughly 80,000 clones, around four fifths detected once. Germline CDR1 is LNHDA and CDR2 is SQIVND (reference sequence). The CDR3 totals 16 residues. Trimming removed 5 bases from V and 2 bases from J; junction bases left unmatched: 5. This rearrangement joins TRBV19 to TRBJ2-3; 12 bases are shared with TRBD2. The sequence was collected from a human donor in a cohort sampled during active COVID-19. Sequencing input: peripheral blood. CDR3 amino acids: CASSSGLAGSTDTQYF. The DNA of the CDR3 is TGTGCCAGTAGTTCGGGACTAGCGGGTTCCACAGATACGCAGTATTTT.